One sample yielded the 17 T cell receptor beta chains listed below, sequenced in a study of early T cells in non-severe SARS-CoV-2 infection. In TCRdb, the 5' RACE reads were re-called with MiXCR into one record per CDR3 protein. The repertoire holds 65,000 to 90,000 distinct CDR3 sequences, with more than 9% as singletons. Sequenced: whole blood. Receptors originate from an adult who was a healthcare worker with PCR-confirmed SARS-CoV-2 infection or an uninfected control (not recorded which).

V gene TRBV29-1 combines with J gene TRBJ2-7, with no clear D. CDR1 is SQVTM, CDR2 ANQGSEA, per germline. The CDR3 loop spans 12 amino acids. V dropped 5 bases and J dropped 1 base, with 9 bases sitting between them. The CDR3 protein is CSVFGRSYEQYF. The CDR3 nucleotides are TGCAGCGTTTTTGGCAGATCCTACGAGCAGTACTTC.

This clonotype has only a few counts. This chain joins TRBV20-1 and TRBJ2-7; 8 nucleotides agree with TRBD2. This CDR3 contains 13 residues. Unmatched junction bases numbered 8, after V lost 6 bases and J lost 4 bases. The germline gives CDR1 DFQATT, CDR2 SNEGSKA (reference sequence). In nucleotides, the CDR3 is TGCAGTGCCTCAGCGGGAGCGGGTTACGAGCAGTACTTC. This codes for CSASAGAGYEQYF.

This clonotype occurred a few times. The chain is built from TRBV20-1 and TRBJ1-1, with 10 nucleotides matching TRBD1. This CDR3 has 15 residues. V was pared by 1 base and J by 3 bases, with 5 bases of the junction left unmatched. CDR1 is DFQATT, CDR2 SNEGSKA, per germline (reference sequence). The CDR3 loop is CSARARTGGYTEAFF. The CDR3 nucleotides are TGCAGTGCTAGAGCTCGGACAGGGGGTTACACTGAAGCTTTCTTT.

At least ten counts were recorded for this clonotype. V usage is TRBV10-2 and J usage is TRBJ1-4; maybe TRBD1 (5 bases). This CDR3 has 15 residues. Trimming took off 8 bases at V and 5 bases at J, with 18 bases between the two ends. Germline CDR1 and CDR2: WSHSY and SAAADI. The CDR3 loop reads CASAAGVYRNEKLFF. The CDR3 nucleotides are TGCGCCAGCGCAGCGGGGGTGTACAGGAATGAAAAACTGTTTTTT.

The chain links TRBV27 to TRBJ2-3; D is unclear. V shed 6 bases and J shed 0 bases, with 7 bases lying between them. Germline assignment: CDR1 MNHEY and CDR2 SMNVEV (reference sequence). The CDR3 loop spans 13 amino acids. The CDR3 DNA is TGTGCCAGCAGGCCTTATAGCACAGATACGCAGTATTTT. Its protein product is CASRPYSTDTQYF.

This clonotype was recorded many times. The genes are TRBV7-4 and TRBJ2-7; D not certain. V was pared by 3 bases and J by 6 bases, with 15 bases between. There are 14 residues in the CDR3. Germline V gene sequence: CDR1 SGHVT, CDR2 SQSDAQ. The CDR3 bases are TGTGCCAGCAGCTTCTTCGGCGACCTCTGCGAGCAGTACTTC. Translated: CASSFFGDLCEQYF.

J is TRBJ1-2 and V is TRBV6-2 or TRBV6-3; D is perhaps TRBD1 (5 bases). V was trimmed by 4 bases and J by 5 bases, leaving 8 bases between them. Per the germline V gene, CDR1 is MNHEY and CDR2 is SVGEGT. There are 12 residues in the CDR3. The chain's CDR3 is CASSSGPYGYTF. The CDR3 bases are TGTGCCAGCAGTTCGGGACCGTATGGCTACACCTTC.

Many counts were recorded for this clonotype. The CDR3 is CASSLGQGMNEQFF. The CDR3 nucleotides read TGTGCCAGTAGCCTCGGACAGGGCATGAATGAGCAGTTCTTC. This rearrangement joins TRBV19 to TRBJ2-1; 8 bases are shared with TRBD1. In germline, CDR1 is LNHDA, CDR2 SQIVND (reference sequence). The CDR3 runs to 14 residues. The ends lost 6 bases at V and 7 bases at J; junction bases unmatched: 8.

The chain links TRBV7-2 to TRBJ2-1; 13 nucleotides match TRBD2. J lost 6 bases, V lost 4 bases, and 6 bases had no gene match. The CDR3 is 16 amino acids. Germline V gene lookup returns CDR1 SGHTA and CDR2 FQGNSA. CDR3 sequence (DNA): TGTGCCAGCAGCTCTTGGACTAGCGGGGGCCGCAATGAGCAGTTCTTC. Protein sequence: CASSSWTSGGRNEQFF.

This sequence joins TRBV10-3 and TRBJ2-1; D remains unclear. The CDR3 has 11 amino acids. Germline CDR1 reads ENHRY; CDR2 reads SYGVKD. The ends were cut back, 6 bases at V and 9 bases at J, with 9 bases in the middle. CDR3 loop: CAIRTLGEQFF. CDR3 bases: TGTGCCATCAGGACCCTAGGTGAGCAGTTCTTC.

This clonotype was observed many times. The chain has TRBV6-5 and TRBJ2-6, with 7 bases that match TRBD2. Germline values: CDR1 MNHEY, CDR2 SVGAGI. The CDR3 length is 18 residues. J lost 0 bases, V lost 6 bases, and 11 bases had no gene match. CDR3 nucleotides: TGTGCCAGCAGGTCCCCGGGGGACTACCACTCTGGGGCCAACGTCCTGACTTTC. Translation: CASRSPGDYHSGANVLTF.

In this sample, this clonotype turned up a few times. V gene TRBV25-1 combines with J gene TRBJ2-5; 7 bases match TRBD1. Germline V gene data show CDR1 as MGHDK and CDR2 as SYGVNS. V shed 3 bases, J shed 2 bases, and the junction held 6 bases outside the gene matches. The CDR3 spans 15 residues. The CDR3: CASSDWTGLQETQYF. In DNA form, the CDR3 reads TGTGCCAGCAGTGATTGGACAGGTCTACAAGAGACCCAGTACTTC.

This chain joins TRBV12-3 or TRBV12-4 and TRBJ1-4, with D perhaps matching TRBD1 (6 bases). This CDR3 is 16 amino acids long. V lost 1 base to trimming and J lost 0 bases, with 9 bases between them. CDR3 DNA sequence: TGTGCCAGCAGTTTAGGAGGACAGTCAACTAATGAAAAACTGTTTTTT. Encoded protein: CASSLGGQSTNEKLFF.

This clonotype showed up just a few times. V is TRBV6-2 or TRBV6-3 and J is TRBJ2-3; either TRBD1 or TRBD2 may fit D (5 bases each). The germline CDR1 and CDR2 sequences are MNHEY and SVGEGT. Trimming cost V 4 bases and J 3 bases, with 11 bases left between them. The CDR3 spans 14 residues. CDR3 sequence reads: CASSSGDPTDTQYF. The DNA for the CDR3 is TGTGCCAGCAGTTCCGGGGACCCAACAGATACGCAGTATTTT.

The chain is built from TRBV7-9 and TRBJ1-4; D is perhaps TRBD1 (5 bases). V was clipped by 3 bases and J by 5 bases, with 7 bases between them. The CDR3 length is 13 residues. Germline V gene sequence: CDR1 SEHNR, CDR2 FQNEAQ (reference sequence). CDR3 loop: CASSFWGNEKLFF. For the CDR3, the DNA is TGTGCCAGCAGCTTCTGGGGGAATGAAAAACTGTTTTTT. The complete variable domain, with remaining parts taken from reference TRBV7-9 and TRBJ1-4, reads DTGVSQNPRHKITKRGQNVTFRCDPISEHNRLYWYRQTLGQGPEFLTYFQNEAQLEKSRLLSDRFSAERPKGSFSTLEIQRTEQGDSAMYLCASSFWGNEKLFFGSGTQLSVL.

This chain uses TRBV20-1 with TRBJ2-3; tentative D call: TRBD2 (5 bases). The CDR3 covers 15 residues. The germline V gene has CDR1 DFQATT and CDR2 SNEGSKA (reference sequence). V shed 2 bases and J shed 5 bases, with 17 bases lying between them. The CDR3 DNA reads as TGCAGTGCTAGAATTGGCCCCATCCGGGAAGATACGCAGTATTTT. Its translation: CSARIGPIREDTQYF.

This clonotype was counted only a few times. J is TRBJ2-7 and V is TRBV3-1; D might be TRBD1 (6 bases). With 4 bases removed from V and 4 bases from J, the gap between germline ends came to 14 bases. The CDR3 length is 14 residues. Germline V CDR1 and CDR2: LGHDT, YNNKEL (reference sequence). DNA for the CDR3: TGTGCCAGCAGCCGCGACAGGTTGGGGTACGAGCAGTACTTC. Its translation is CASSRDRLGYEQYF.